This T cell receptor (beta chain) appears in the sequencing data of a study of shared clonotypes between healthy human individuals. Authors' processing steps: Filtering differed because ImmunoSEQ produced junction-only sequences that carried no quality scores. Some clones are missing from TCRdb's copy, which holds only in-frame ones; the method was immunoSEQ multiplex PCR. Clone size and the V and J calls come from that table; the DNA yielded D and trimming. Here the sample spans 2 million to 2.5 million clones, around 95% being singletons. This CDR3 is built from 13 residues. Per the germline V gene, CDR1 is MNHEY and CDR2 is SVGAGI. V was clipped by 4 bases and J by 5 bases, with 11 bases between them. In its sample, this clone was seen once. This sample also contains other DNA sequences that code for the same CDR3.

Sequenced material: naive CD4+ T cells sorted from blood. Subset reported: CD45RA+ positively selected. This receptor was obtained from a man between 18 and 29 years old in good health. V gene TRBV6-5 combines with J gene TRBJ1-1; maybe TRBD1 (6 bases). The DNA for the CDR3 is TGTGCCAGCAGTTCCCTCAGGGGTACTGAAGCTTTCTTT. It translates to CASSSLRGTEAFF.